This T cell receptor (beta chain) was profiled in a study of T cell clonality in common variable immunodeficiency. Findings of the study overall: Shared TCRbeta clones were fewer between CVID subjects than controls. Compared with healthy controls, CVID subjects showed increased TCRbeta clonality, mostly in about a third. Patient heterogeneity in the CVID cohort limited correlations between repertoire features and clinical complications.

This clone occurred many times. Its antigen is unidentified. The CDR3 extends 3 residues past the end of the read, so its final part is completed from the germline J gene. The V gene's germline CDR1 is SEHNR and CDR2 FQNEAQ (reference sequence). The V gene lost 5 bases and the J gene lost 3 bases, with 8 bases spanning the gap. This CDR3 region has 12 residues. Blood samples were heparinized, about 4.5 to 8 ml per donor. TCRdb's copy holds only in-frame clones and misses some; the assay was immunoSEQ multiplex PCR. The record shows tens of thousands of clones for this sample, with no singletons present.

This receptor was taken from a person aged 18 to 69 in good health. The source material was peripheral blood mononuclear cells. The chain employs TRBV7-9 and TRBJ2-7; TRBD1 is a possible D gene (5 bases). The part of the CDR3 DNA that was read is TGTGCCAGCAGCGCCGGACACTACGAG. Its translation is CASSAGHYE. The CDR3 in its entirety is CASSAGHYEQYF.